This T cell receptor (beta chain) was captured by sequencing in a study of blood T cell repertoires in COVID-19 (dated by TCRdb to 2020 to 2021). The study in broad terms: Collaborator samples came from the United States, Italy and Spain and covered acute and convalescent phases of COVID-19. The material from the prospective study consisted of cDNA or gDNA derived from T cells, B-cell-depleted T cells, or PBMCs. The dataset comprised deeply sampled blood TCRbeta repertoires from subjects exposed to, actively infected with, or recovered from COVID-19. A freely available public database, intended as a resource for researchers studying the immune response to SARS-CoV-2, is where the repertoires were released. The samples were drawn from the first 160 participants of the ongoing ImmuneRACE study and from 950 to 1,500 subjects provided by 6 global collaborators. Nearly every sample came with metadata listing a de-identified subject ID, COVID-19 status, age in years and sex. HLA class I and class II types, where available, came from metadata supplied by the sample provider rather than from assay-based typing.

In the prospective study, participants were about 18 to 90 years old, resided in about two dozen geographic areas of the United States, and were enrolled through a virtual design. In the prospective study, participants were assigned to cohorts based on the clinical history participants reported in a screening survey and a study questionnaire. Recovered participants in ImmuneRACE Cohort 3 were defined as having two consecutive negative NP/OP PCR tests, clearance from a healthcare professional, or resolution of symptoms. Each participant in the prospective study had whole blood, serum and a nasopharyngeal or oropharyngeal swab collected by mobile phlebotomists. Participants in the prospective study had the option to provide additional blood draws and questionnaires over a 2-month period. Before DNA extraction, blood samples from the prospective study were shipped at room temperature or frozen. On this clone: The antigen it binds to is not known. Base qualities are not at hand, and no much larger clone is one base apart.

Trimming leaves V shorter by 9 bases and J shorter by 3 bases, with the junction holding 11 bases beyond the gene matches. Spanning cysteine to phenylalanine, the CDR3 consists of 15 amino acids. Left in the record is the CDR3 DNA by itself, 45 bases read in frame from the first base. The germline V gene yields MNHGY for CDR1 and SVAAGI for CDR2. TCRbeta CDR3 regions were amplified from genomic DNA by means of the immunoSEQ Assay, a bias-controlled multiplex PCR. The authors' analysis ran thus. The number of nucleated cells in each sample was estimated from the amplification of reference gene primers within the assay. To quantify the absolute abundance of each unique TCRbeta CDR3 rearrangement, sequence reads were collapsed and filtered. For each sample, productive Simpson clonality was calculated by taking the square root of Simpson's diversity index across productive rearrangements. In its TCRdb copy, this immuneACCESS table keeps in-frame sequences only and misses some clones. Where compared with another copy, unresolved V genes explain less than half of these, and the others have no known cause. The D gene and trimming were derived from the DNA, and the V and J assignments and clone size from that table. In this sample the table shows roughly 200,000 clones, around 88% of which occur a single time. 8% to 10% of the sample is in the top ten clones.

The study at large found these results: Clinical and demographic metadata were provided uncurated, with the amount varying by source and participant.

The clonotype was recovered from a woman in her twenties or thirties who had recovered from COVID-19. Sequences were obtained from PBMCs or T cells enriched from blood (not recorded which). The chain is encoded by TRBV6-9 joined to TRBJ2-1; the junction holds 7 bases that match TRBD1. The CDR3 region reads CARLTEDRLYNEQFF. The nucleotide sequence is TGTGCCAGACTGACAGAGGACAGGCTCTACAATGAGCAGTTCTTC.